This TCR beta chain was recorded in a study of T-cell memory formation after mild COVID-19. Study-wide results and limits: CD4+ contracting clones were mainly CM and EM; CD8+ ones, EMRA. A balance of CD4 and CD8 characterized clones contracting day 15 to 85, whereas later expanders leaned CD4+. Pre-infection memory held some responding clones, suggesting pre-existing cross-reactive T cells responded. Second-wave clones with a day 37 peak had unconfirmed SARS-CoV-2 specificity.

TCRdb reprocessed the 5' RACE reads via MiXCR and lists one record per CDR3 protein. The profile shows some 86,000 distinct CDR3 sequences, roughly 23% of them singletons. As for this clonotype: Its antigen is undetermined.

The ends lost 6 bases at V and 5 bases at J; junction bases unmatched: 8. Germline CDR1 MGHRA, CDR2 YSYEKL. This CDR3 has 16 amino acids. The sample consisted of PBMCs or a T cell subset sorted from them (not recorded which). The receptor was derived from a man aged 18 to 29 who had mild COVID-19 (a few samples of this study predate the infection). Cell type and time point are not known. The rearrangement joins TRBV4-1 to TRBJ2-5; TRBD2 matches at 14 bases. This chain's CDR3 is CASRRLAGGLWETQYF. The CDR3, as DNA: TGCGCCAGCAGGAGACTAGCGGGGGGGCTTTGGGAGACCCAGTACTTC.